The rows below give T cell receptor beta chains drawn from one sample of a study of T cells in Graves' hyperthyroidism and ophthalmopathy. TCRdb fed the multiplex PCR reads into MiXCR, producing one record per CDR3 protein. The sample shows approximately 600,000 distinct CDR3 sequences, approximately 15% of them seen only once. Specimen: blood. These receptors all stem from a woman under 40 with Graves' hyperthyroidism that later progressed to Graves' ophthalmopathy. Both conserved end residues are part of each CDR3. A D gene is named only where the DNA matches it firmly. Size is omitted from some rows. Given values are once, few, many or a class for expanded clones.

d_call	v_call	clone_size	j_call	cdr3_length	cdr3_nt	cdr3_aa
TRBD2	TRBV6-1	NA	TRBJ2-7	14	TGTGCCAGCAGCGCGGCCGAGCGGGAGTACGAGCAGTACTTC	CASSAAEREYEQYF
NA	TRBV20-1	many	TRBJ1-1	15	TGCAGTGCTAGAGATATAGGCAAGTGGGGCACTGAAGCTTTCTTT	CSARDIGKWGTEAFF
TRBD2	TRBV7-2	NA	TRBJ2-1	18	TGTGCCAGCAGCCCCCTTGTAGCGGGAGGAATGTCGTACAATGAGCAGTTCTTC	CASSPLVAGGMSYNEQFF
NA	TRBV29-1	many	TRBJ2-2	14	TGCAGCGCATATTTAGCGCGGGACAGCGGGGAGCTGTTTTTT	CSAYLARDSGELFF
TRBD1	TRBV29-1	many	TRBJ1-5	14	TGCAGCGTACTCCAGACAGGGGGCGGTCAGCCCCAGCATTTT	CSVLQTGGGQPQHF
NA	TRBV2	many	TRBJ1-2	14	TGTGCCAGCAGTGTAGAAGTCAGGGAAGGCGGCTACACCTTC	CASSVEVREGGYTF
TRBD1	TRBV6-1	many	TRBJ2-7	15	TGTGCCAGCAGTTCCGGACAGGGGGAGAGGTACGAGCAGTACTTC	CASSSGQGERYEQYF
TRBD2	TRBV24-1	many	TRBJ2-5	16	TGTGCCACCAGTGACCCTTACGGGAGGGCCCGTGAGACCCAGTACTTC	CATSDPYGRARETQYF
TRBD1	TRBV6-1	few	TRBJ1-4	12	TGTGCCAGCAGGCAGGGGGGTGAAAAACTGTTTTTT	CASRQGGEKLFF
NA	TRBV6-5	many	TRBJ2-7	16	TGTGCCAGCAGTTACTCTTCCCCTGGACTCCACTACGAGCAGTACTTC	CASSYSSPGLHYEQYF
TRBD1	TRBV5-6	NA	TRBJ2-1	14	TGTGCCAGCAGTCCCGGGACAGACCTTTGGGGTCAGTTCTTC	CASSPGTDLWGQFF
TRBD2	TRBV20-1	few	TRBJ2-3	18	TGCAGTGCCAACCCCACCGGGACTAGCGTCCTTAGCACAGATACGCAGTATTTT	CSANPTGTSVLSTDTQYF
TRBD2	TRBV18	many	TRBJ2-1	15	TGTGCCAGCTCCTTCACTAGCGGGGCCCACAATGAGCAGTTCTTC	CASSFTSGAHNEQFF
TRBD2	TRBV3-1	many	TRBJ2-5	14	TGTGCCACCGGGACTAGCGGGCGTCAAGAGACCCAGTACTTC	CATGTSGRQETQYF
TRBD1	TRBV19	many	TRBJ1-4	15	TGTGCCAGTAGTCTACAGGGGGGGATGGATGAAAAACTGTTTTTT	CASSLQGGMDEKLFF
TRBD2	TRBV3-1	NA	TRBJ2-2	17	TGTGCCAGCAGCCGGCCGGGGCTAGCGGTTCCTACCGGGGAGCTGTTTTTT	CASSRPGLAVPTGELFF
NA	TRBV30	many	TRBJ1-1	11	TGTGCCTGGAATCTGAATACTGAAGCTTTCTTT	CAWNLNTEAFF
NA	TRBV30	many	TRBJ2-7	13	TGTGCCTGGAGTGTTGGGGCAGGGAGGGAGCAGTACTTC	CAWSVGAGREQYF
NA	TRBV30	many	TRBJ2-2	15	TGTGCCTGGAGTGTACTTCACAGGGCGGCCGGGGAGCTGTTTTTT	CAWSVLHRAAGELFF
NA	TRBV2	many	TRBJ2-2	15	TGTGCCAGCGGGGTAGAGTCAGCGAACACCGGGGAGCTGTTTTTT	CASGVESANTGELFF
NA	TRBV4-3	once	TRBJ2-7	16	TGCGCCAGCAGCCAAGATCGACCAGGGCTAACCTACGAGCAGTACTTC	CASSQDRPGLTYEQYF
NA	TRBV10-3	NA	TRBJ1-3	14	TGTGCCAGCAGCCTCGGGGTGACTGGAAACACCATATATTTT	CASSLGVTGNTIYF
NA	TRBV6-1	many	TRBJ2-5	15	TGTGCCAGCATCCCCCGGTGGAACAGCGGGGAGACCCAGTACTTC	CASIPRWNSGETQYF
NA	TRBV10-3	many	TRBJ1-6	15	TGTGCCATCAGTGAGGACAGCTCCTATAATTCACCCCTCCACTTT	CAISEDSSYNSPLHF
NA	TRBV2	many	TRBJ2-3	15	TGTGCCAGCAGTGAGGCACGGGCGATTAAAGATACGCAGTATTTT	CASSEARAIKDTQYF
NA	TRBV10-3	NA	TRBJ1-3	13	TGTGCCGTCGCAGGGCAGGAAGAATACACCATATATTTT	CAVAGQEEYTIYF
NA	TRBV19	NA	TRBJ2-2	19	TGTGCCAGTAGTATGTCAGGTGAAACCAGGGCCGCGAACACCGGGGAGCTGTTTTTT	CASSMSGETRAANTGELFF
TRBD2	TRBV10-3	many	TRBJ2-3	15	TGTGCCATCAGTGAGTGGGAGGGAGCAGGAGATACGCAGTATTTT	CAISEWEGAGDTQYF
NA	TRBV6-9	NA	TRBJ2-5	13	TGTGCCAGCAGTTATCACCAGCAAGAGACCCAGTACTTC	CASSYHQQETQYF
NA	TRBV7-8	many	TRBJ2-7	15	TGTGCCAGCAGCGCGAGGGGCGGGATGGCGTACGAGCAGTACTTC	CASSARGGMAYEQYF
TRBD2	TRBV19	NA	TRBJ2-2	16	TGTGCCACCTCTAGTTTAGGACTAGCGAACACCGGGGAGCTGTTTTTT	CATSSLGLANTGELFF
NA	TRBV6-2/TRBV6-3	few	TRBJ1-2	13	TGTGCCAGCAGCCCTTTCCCGCGGAACGGCTACACCTTC	CASSPFPRNGYTF
NA	TRBV7-9	few	TRBJ1-4	17	TGTGCCAGCAGCCTCAGAGGCCGTTGGCAGGCGAATGAAAAACTGTTTTTT	CASSLRGRWQANEKLFF
TRBD1	TRBV2	NA	TRBJ1-2	13	TGTGCCAATACGGGACAGGGAGGGGACGGCTACACCTTC	CANTGQGGDGYTF
NA	TRBV24-1	many	TRBJ1-1	14	TGTGCCACCAGTGATTCGGGGATAAACACTGAAGCTTTCTTT	CATSDSGINTEAFF
NA	TRBV25-1	few	TRBJ1-4	11	TGTGCCAGCAGGGTAGGGGAAAAACTGCTTTTT	CASRVGEKLLF
TRBD1	TRBV28	many	TRBJ1-5	16	TGTGCCAGCAGTTTTTTTCAGGGGGCAGGCAATCAGCCCCAGCATTTT	CASSFFQGAGNQPQHF
TRBD1	TRBV7-9	many	TRBJ2-5	20	TGTGCCAGCAGCCGGGGGACAGGGCTTGTCGCGCCGGGACGACAAGAGACCCAGTACTTC	CASSRGTGLVAPGRQETQYF
TRBD1	TRBV19	many	TRBJ1-5	14	TGTGCCAGTACCCAGGGACAGCTCAATCAGCCCCAGCATTTT	CASTQGQLNQPQHF
NA	TRBV29-1	many	TRBJ1-1	14	TGCAGCTCAAGGGTACAGTCTGATAGCACTGAAGCTTTCTTT	CSSRVQSDSTEAFF
TRBD1	TRBV5-5	many	TRBJ1-1	18	TGTGCCAGCAGCGCCGCGGGACAGGGTCGACTTATGAACACTGAAGCTTTCTTT	CASSAAGQGRLMNTEAFF
NA	TRBV10-3	NA	TRBJ1-3	13	TGTGCCACAAACGGGGGGCCTGGAAACACCATATATTTT	CATNGGPGNTIYF
NA	TRBV19	many	TRBJ1-3	15	TGTGCCAGTAGCCCACGGGGGGACTCTGGAAACACCATATATTTT	CASSPRGDSGNTIYF
NA	TRBV28	many	TRBJ2-1	11	TGTGCCAGCAGTTATAGACAGGAGCAGTTCTTC	CASSYRQEQFF
NA	TRBV27	many	TRBJ2-1	15	TGTGCCAGCAGTTTAGAGGTGGGAGCCTACAATGAGCAGTTCTTC	CASSLEVGAYNEQFF
TRBD1	TRBV28	few	TRBJ1-2	12	TGTGCCAGCAGTTTATACAGGGGGTTGAACACCTTC	CASSLYRGLNTF
NA	TRBV12-3/TRBV12-4	many	TRBJ1-4	13	TGTGCCAGCAGTCCTCTTGGGGGGGAAAAACTGTTTTTT	CASSPLGGEKLFF
NA	TRBV6-5	many	TRBJ1-1	14	TGTGCCAGCAGTTACGGTGCATCCACTACTGAAGCTTTCTTT	CASSYGASTTEAFF
NA	TRBV18	many	TRBJ2-5	14	TGTGCCAGCTCGACGGCTGCTGGACAAGAGACCCAGTACTTC	CASSTAAGQETQYF
NA	TRBV7-9	NA	TRBJ1-3	14	TGTGCCAGCAGCTCGGGGGCCTCTGGAAACACCATATATTTT	CASSSGASGNTIYF
NA	TRBV5-8	NA	TRBJ2-7	13	TGTGCCAGCAACCCCCGGGGAGTCCACGAGCAGTACTTC	CASNPRGVHEQYF
NA	TRBV6-1	many	TRBJ1-1	14	TGTGCCAGCACCTTTTATGGGGAAGACACTGAAGCTTTCTTT	CASTFYGEDTEAFF
NA	TRBV10-3	many	TRBJ1-2	14	TGTGCCATAAGGCAGACCGACAAGTACTATGGCTACACCTTC	CAIRQTDKYYGYTF
NA	TRBV10-3	many	TRBJ2-1	16	TGTGCCATCAGTGAGTCGATCCACCTCGCCTACAATGAGCAGTTCTTC	CAISESIHLAYNEQFF
TRBD1	TRBV20-1	few	TRBJ2-3	14	TGCAGTGCTAGGGGACAGGTACTAGGAGATACGCAGTATTTT	CSARGQVLGDTQYF
NA	TRBV18	many	TRBJ1-1	15	TGTGCCAGCTCACCGGGCGGGGGGCGAGGAACTGAAGCTTTCTTT	CASSPGGGRGTEAFF
TRBD2	TRBV30	many	TRBJ2-7	13	TGTGCCTGGAGTATAGCGGGTACCTACGAGCAGTACTTC	CAWSIAGTYEQYF
TRBD2	TRBV19	many	TRBJ2-1	15	TGTGCCAGTAGTACCCGACTAGCGGTTGGGAATGAGCAGTTCTTC	CASSTRLAVGNEQFF
TRBD2	TRBV7-8	many	TRBJ2-1	15	TGTGCCAGCTCCGGGGACCTAGCGGACTACAATGAGCAGTTCTTC	CASSGDLADYNEQFF